Listed here are 25 T cell receptor beta chains from one sample, sequenced in a study of blood T cell repertoires in COVID-19. Some clones are missing from TCRdb's copy, which holds only in-frame ones; the method was immunoSEQ multiplex PCR. The sample contains 160,000 or so clones, 82% of which appear only once. Sequences were obtained from peripheral blood. These receptors came from a woman aged 70-85 years with acute or convalescent COVID-19.

The V call is TRBV5-1, the J call TRBJ2-3, with 9 positions matching TRBD1. The germline CDR1 and CDR2 sequences are SGHRS and YFSETQ. V lost 4 bases to trimming and J lost 1 base; unmatched junction nucleotides: 4. This CDR3 is built from 15 residues. CDR3: CASSNRDRGTDTQYF. The CDR3 nucleotides read TGCGCCAGCAGCAACCGGGACAGGGGCACAGATACGCAGTATTTT.

The chain recombines TRBV5-8 with TRBJ2-1; 12 bases align to TRBD2. Losses at the gene ends were 1 base for V and 7 bases for J; bases not matched to a gene: 18. The CDR3 spans 20 residues. The germline CDR1 and CDR2 sequences are SGHTS and YDEGEE. The CDR3 nucleotides read TGTGCCAGCAGCTTGCCATCGGGACTGAGACTAGCGGGAGAAAAGAATGAGCAGTTCTTC. This translates into CASSLPSGLRLAGEKNEQFF.

The chain carries TRBV5-1 and TRBJ2-3, with D possibly matching TRBD1 (6 bases). Trimming took off 4 bases at V and 1 base at J, with 13 bases between the two ends. The CDR3 length is 15 residues. CDR1 is SGHRS and CDR2 is YFSETQ in the germline V gene. The CDR3 is CASSIIQGGTDTQYF. Here the CDR3 DNA reads TGCGCCAGCAGCATTATACAGGGAGGCACAGATACGCAGTATTTT.

The chain links TRBV9 to TRBJ2-1; 7 bases match TRBD1. V was clipped by 4 bases and J by 8 bases; unmatched bases: 9. CDR3 length: 14 residues. CDR1 is SGDLS and CDR2 is YYNGEE in the germline V gene. The DNA of the CDR3 is TGTGCCAGCAGCTCCCGGCACAGGGGTGATGAGCAGTTCTTC. It translates to CASSSRHRGDEQFF.

A single count supports this clone. The genes are TRBV7-2 and TRBJ1-1, with 7 bases that match TRBD1. Germline V lookup: CDR1 SGHTA, CDR2 FQGNSA. This CDR3 has 16 amino acids. Unmatched junction bases numbered 6, after V lost 0 bases and J lost 2 bases. CDR3 nucleotides: TGTGCCAGCAGCTTAGCCCAGGGGGTGAGAAACACTGAAGCTTTCTTT. Its translation is CASSLAQGVRNTEAFF.

The chain carries TRBV5-1 and TRBJ2-2; 8 bases are shared with TRBD2. J was trimmed by 5 bases and V by 3 bases; bases with no gene match: 6. Germline V gene lookup returns CDR1 SGHRS and CDR2 YFSETQ. This CDR3 spans 15 amino acids. For the CDR3, the DNA is TGCGCCAGCAGCTCCGCGGGGGGCCGAACCGGGGAGCTGTTTTTT. This codes for CASSSAGGRTGELFF.

The chain combines TRBV11-2 with TRBJ2-7, with D unresolved. The CDR3 has 14 residues. Germline V gene sequence: CDR1 SGHAT, CDR2 FQNNGV. V lost 1 base, J lost 0 bases, and 7 bases lay in between. As DNA, the CDR3 is TGTGCCAGCAGCTTAGTCCGGTCCTCCTACGAGCAGTACTTC. Translation gives CASSLVRSSYEQYF.

DNA of the CDR3: TGCGCCAGCAGCCACATGCGAGCTAGCGGCAGACAAGAGACCCAGTACTTC. Translated, it gives CASSHMRASGRQETQYF. V usage is TRBV4-3 and J usage is TRBJ2-5; TRBD2 matches at 7 bases. Germline loops: CDR1 LGHNA, CDR2 YSLEER. V was clipped by 3 bases and J by 2 bases; unmatched bases: 12. CDR3 length equals 17 residues.

This clone was seen only a few times. The chain employs TRBV7-6 and TRBJ2-3, with 9 bases matching TRBD1. The CDR3 loop spans 16 amino acids. Germline V gives CDR1 SGHVS, CDR2 FNYEAQ. Losses at the gene ends were 6 bases for V and 3 bases for J; bases not matched to a gene: 10. The CDR3 coding sequence is TGTGCCAGCAGACCCGGACAGGGGAGGGGGACAGATACGCAGTATTTT. Protein: CASRPGQGRGTDTQYF. The whole variable domain, filled in from reference TRBV7-6 and TRBJ2-3, reads GAGVSQSPRYKVTKRGQDVALRCDPISGHVSLYWYRQALGQGPEFLTYFNYEAQQDKSGLPNDRFSAERPEGSISTLTIQRTEQRDSAMYRCASRPGQGRGTDTQYFGPGTRLTVL.

The CDR3 reads CASQNWDRGFEGHQPQHF. Here the CDR3 DNA reads TGTGCCAGCCAAAATTGGGACAGGGGATTCGAGGGGCATCAGCCCCAGCATTTT. The V gene is TRBV7-8, the J gene TRBJ1-5; 10 nucleotides match TRBD1. The CDR3 covers 18 residues. V gave up 8 bases and J gave up 5 bases; unmatched junction bases: 18. The germline V gene encodes CDR1 SGHVS and CDR2 FQNEAQ.

The chain is built from TRBV6-5 and TRBJ1-5; D remains ambiguous. The CDR3 spans 14 residues. From germline, CDR1 is MNHEY and CDR2 SVGAGI. Trimming took 8 bases from V and 0 from J, leaving 11 bases between them. The CDR3 sequence is CASGRRDSNQPQHF. For the CDR3, the DNA is TGTGCCAGCGGGAGACGGGATAGCAATCAGCCCCAGCATTTT.

The V gene is TRBV7-2, the J gene TRBJ2-3; no clear D. The CDR3 is 13 residues long. V lost 2 bases, J lost 4 bases, and 7 bases lay in between. CDR1 SGHTA and CDR2 FQGNSA come from the germline V gene. The CDR3 spells CASSLRGADTQYF. In DNA form, the CDR3 reads TGTGCCAGCAGCTTAAGAGGCGCAGATACGCAGTATTTT.

V is TRBV7-2 and J is TRBJ2-3; no firm D call. The CDR3 contains 17 residues. V lost 5 bases, J lost 0 bases, and 18 bases lay in between. Germline CDR1 is SGHTA and CDR2 is FQGNSA. CDR3: CASSPSAGTLSTDTQYF. DNA of the CDR3: TGTGCCAGCAGCCCCTCGGCAGGTACTTTGAGCACAGATACGCAGTATTTT.

The chain combines TRBV5-1 with TRBJ1-2, with D tentatively TRBD1 (6 bases). The CDR3 sequence is 13 residues long. The V and J ends lost 4 bases and 2 bases respectively, with 9 bases between them. Germline V gene lookup returns CDR1 SGHRS and CDR2 YFSETQ. CDR3 residues: CASSHGQNYGYTF. CDR3 DNA sequence: TGCGCCAGCAGCCACGGACAGAACTATGGCTACACCTTC.

This clone was seen a single time. The chain recombines TRBV5-1 with TRBJ1-1; TRBD1 matches at 7 bases. Trimming cost V 7 bases and J 1 base; bases outside gene matches: 10. The CDR3 runs 15 residues. Germline assignment: CDR1 SGHRS and CDR2 YFSETQ. DNA of the CDR3: TGCGCCAGCTTTACCACCCAGGGGGGGAACACTGAAGCTTTCTTT. It is translated as CASFTTQGGNTEAFF.

The rearrangement uses TRBV12-3 or TRBV12-4 and TRBJ1-1; D is possibly TRBD1 (5 bases). This CDR3 region has 13 residues. Trimming stripped 2 bases from V and 11 bases from J, with 15 bases between. The CDR3 nucleotides are TGTGCCAGCAGTTTAACCGGGGGTTTCGTGGCTTTCTTT. Translated: CASSLTGGFVAFF.

The CDR3 sequence: CASSHRDSNQPQHF. The CDR3 nucleotides are TGTGCCAGCAGTCACAGGGATAGCAATCAGCCCCAGCATTTT. The chain links TRBV7-9 to TRBJ1-5, with D tentatively TRBD1 (6 bases). The CDR3 runs to 14 residues. Germline V gene data show CDR1 as SEHNR and CDR2 as FQNEAQ (reference sequence). Trimming pared 6 bases from V and 0 bases from J, leaving 9 bases between.

The chain couples TRBV2 to TRBJ2-1; a possible D gene is TRBD2 (6 bases). Trimming took 6 bases from V and 2 from J, leaving 14 bases between them. The CDR3 sequence is 15 residues long. In germline, CDR1 is SNHLY, CDR2 FYNNEI. This CDR3 reads CASSTGSGTYNEQFF. CDR3 nucleotide sequence: TGTGCCAGCAGCACCGGGAGTGGAACCTACAATGAGCAGTTCTTC.

The chain joins TRBV9 to TRBJ2-7, with 9 bases fitting TRBD2. Losses at the gene ends were 4 bases for V and 0 bases for J; bases not matched to a gene: 8. This CDR3 is built from 16 residues. CDR1 is SGDLS, CDR2 YYNGEE, per germline. CDR3 residues: CASSRGPSGISYEQYF. The CDR3 DNA reads as TGTGCCAGCAGCAGAGGGCCTAGCGGGATCTCCTACGAGCAGTACTTC.

In DNA form, the CDR3 reads TGTGCCAGCCTGAACTCCCGGACTAACCAAAACTACGAGCAGTACTTC. This codes for CASLNSRTNQNYEQYF. The chain recombines TRBV27 with TRBJ2-7, with D possibly TRBD2 on 6 matching bases. The V and J ends lost 8 bases and 3 bases respectively, with 23 bases between them. Germline V lookup: CDR1 MNHEY, CDR2 SMNVEV (reference sequence). The CDR3 runs to 16 residues.

The rearrangement joins TRBV27 to TRBJ1-5; maybe TRBD1 (5 bases). Germline V CDR1 and CDR2: MNHEY, SMNVEV (reference sequence). The CDR3 runs 13 residues. Trimming shortened V by 5 bases and J by 7 bases, and 12 bases separated the two germline ends. The CDR3 spells CASSEGASQPQHF. The DNA of the CDR3 is TGTGCCAGCAGTGAAGGGGCCTCCCAGCCCCAGCATTTT.

The chain uses TRBV7-9 and TRBJ2-5; D possibly corresponds to TRBD2 (5 bases). This CDR3 is built from 11 residues. CDR1 is SEHNR, CDR2 FQNEAQ, per germline (reference sequence). V shed 5 bases and J shed 7 bases, with 8 bases lying between them. The CDR3 protein is CASSPGGTQYF. Written as DNA, the CDR3 is TGTGCCAGCAGCCCCGGAGGGACCCAGTACTTC.

V gene TRBV7-2 combines with J gene TRBJ1-2; 7 positions match TRBD1. Trimming cost V 5 bases and J 4 bases; bases outside gene matches: 4. The CDR3 has 13 residues. Per germline, CDR1 SGHTA and CDR2 FQGNSA. CDR3 nucleotides: TGTGCCAGCAGCCGAGGGACAGTCTATGGCTACACCTTC. Translation: CASSRGTVYGYTF.

This clone was recorded at least ten times. V is TRBV27 and J is TRBJ2-1; TRBD2 aligns across 7 bases. The CDR3 has 13 residues. Germline V gives CDR1 MNHEY, CDR2 SMNVEV (reference sequence). V shed 8 bases and J 4 bases; nucleotides not matched to a gene: 5. This chain's CDR3 is CASRGEAYNEQFF. CDR3 coding DNA: TGTGCCAGCCGGGGGGAGGCGTACAATGAGCAGTTCTTC.

J is TRBJ2-5 and V is TRBV5-1; 15 bases align to TRBD2. The CDR3 is 17 residues long. J was trimmed by 4 bases and V by 3 bases; bases with no gene match: 7. In germline, CDR1 is SGHRS, CDR2 YFSETQ. CDR3: CASSYRRTSGRGETQYF. The CDR3 nucleotides are TGCGCCAGCAGCTACAGAAGGACTAGCGGGAGGGGAGAGACCCAGTACTTC.